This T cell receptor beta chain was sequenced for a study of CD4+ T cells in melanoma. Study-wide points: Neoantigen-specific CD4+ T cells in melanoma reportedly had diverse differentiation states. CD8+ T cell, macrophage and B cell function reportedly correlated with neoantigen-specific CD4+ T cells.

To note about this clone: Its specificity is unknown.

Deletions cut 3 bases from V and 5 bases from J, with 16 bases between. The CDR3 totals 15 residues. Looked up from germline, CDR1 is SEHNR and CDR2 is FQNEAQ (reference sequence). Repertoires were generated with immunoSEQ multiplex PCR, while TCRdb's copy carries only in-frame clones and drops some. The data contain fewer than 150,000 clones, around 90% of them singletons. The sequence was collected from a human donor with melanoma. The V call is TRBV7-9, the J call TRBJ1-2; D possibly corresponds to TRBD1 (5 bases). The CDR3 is CASSFDSSSMYGYTF. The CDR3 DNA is TGTGCCAGCAGCTTCGACAGCTCATCTATGTATGGCTACACCTTC. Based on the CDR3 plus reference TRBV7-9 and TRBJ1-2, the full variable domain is DTGVSQNPRHKITKRGQNVTFRCDPISEHNRLYWYRQTLGQGPEFLTYFQNEAQLEKSRLLSDRFSAERPKGSFSTLEIQRTEQGDSAMYLCASSFDSSSMYGYTFGSGTRLTVV.